This T cell receptor (beta chain) is from a study of T cells in localized non-small cell lung cancer. The germline CDR1 and CDR2 sequences are SNHLY and FYNNEI. With 0 bases clipped from V and 0 bases from J, the junction kept 8 bases outside the gene matches. This CDR3 comprises 20 residues. Assay used: immunoSEQ multiplex PCR; TCRdb lists only in-frame clones, some missing. This table holds about 53,000 clones, roughly 83% found once. Details on this clone: Antigen unknown.

General study results and limits: Exceeding tumor, uninvolved adjacent lung had the highest T cell clonality.

The rearrangement links TRBV2 to TRBJ2-2; 12 positions match TRBD2. Sequencing used peripheral blood mononuclear cells, obtained before any cancer treatment. This clonotype was sampled from a man aged 35 to 70 with stage III lung adenocarcinoma. The CDR3 region is CASSEAPRASGRANTGELFF. CDR3 in DNA: TGTGCCAGCAGTGAAGCCCCCCGAGCTAGCGGGAGGGCGAACACCGGGGAGCTGTTTTTT.